Here is one TCR beta chain with its context. The data derive from a study of glioma-infiltrating T cells after dendritic cell vaccination. Time point noted: after dendritic cell vaccination, including at tumor progression/relapse. Sequencing was performed with immunoSEQ multiplex PCR; in TCRdb, only in-frame clones are kept and a portion is missing. The sample includes tens of thousands of clones, roughly 84% of them seen just once. The CDR3 covers 17 residues. V shed 1 base and J 3 bases; nucleotides not matched to a gene: 10. From germline, CDR1 is SGHTS and CDR2 YDEGEE. This sequence was found in a human donor with glioblastoma. The material sequenced was blood, taken after dendritic cell vaccination. The chain joins TRBV5-8 to TRBJ2-3, with 8 nucleotides matching TRBD2. CDR3 in amino acids: CASSLIFGAGVTDTQYF. The DNA of the CDR3 is TGTGCCAGCAGCTTGATTTTCGGAGCGGGGGTGACAGATACGCAGTATTTT. Supplemented by reference TRBV5-8 and TRBJ2-3, the full variable domain reads EAGVTQSPTHLIKTRGQQATLRCSPISGHTSVYWYQQALGLGLQFLLWYDEGEERNRGNFPPRFSGRQFPNYSSELNVNALELEDSALYLCASSLIFGAGVTDTQYFGPGTRLTVL.